The rows below give T cell receptor beta chains drawn from one sample of a study of T cells in Graves' hyperthyroidism and ophthalmopathy. From the multiplex PCR reads, TCRdb called clonotypes with MiXCR, one entry per CDR3 protein. The sample contains hundreds of thousands of distinct CDR3 sequences, 38% of which appear only once. The sequencing sample was made of blood. All receptors derive from a man younger than 30 with Graves' hyperthyroidism. Both conserved end residues are part of each CDR3. Each record gives: J gene, clone size, V gene, D gene, CDR3 protein, CDR3 DNA. A D gene is named only where the DNA matches it firmly. Clone sizes are given selectively: once, few, many, or a class where the clone is expanded.

J gene: TRBJ2-5; clone size: many; V gene: TRBV29-1; D gene: -; CDR3 protein: CGGAGAEETQYF; CDR3 DNA: TGCGGGGGGGCAGGGGCGGAAGAGACCCAGTACTTC
J gene: TRBJ1-6; clone size: -; V gene: TRBV20-1; D gene: -; CDR3 protein: CSARDPGQSNSPLHF; CDR3 DNA: TGCAGTGCTAGAGATCCAGGACAGTCAAATTCACCCCTCCACTTT
J gene: TRBJ2-5; clone size: -; V gene: TRBV4-1; D gene: -; CDR3 protein: CASSQGPTSPIGQETQYF; CDR3 DNA: TGCGCCAGCAGCCAAGGGCCGACTTCCCCTATAGGACAAGAGACCCAGTACTTC
J gene: TRBJ2-6; clone size: once; V gene: TRBV12-3/TRBV12-4; D gene: -; CDR3 protein: CASGPGRANVLTF; CDR3 DNA: TGTGCCAGCGGTCCGGGGAGGGCCAACGTCCTGACTTTC
J gene: TRBJ2-2; clone size: -; V gene: TRBV13; D gene: TRBD1; CDR3 protein: CASSSRTGHTGELFF; CDR3 DNA: TGTGCCAGCAGCTCGCGGACAGGGCACACCGGGGAGCTGTTTTTT
J gene: TRBJ2-6; clone size: few; V gene: TRBV20-1; D gene: -; CDR3 protein: CSARRRPAGPGANVLTF; CDR3 DNA: TGCAGTGCTCGCCGACGACCGGCTGGGCCAGGGGCCAACGTCCTGACTTTC
J gene: TRBJ1-1; clone size: many; V gene: TRBV19; D gene: -; CDR3 protein: CATMRRDTSLAFF; CDR3 DNA: TGTGCCACCATGAGACGGGACACATCGCTGGCTTTCTTT
J gene: TRBJ2-5; clone size: few; V gene: TRBV27; D gene: TRBD2; CDR3 protein: CASNRGPGGEETQYF; CDR3 DNA: TGTGCCAGCAATCGCGGTCCCGGGGGGGAGGAGACCCAGTACTTC
J gene: TRBJ1-2; clone size: many; V gene: TRBV2; D gene: -; CDR3 protein: CASSEHDPDGYTF; CDR3 DNA: TGTGCCAGCAGTGAACACGACCCCGATGGCTACACCTTC
J gene: TRBJ2-7; clone size: few; V gene: TRBV2; D gene: TRBD2; CDR3 protein: CASSGGAGSEQYF; CDR3 DNA: TGTGCCAGCTCGGGGGGGGCAGGCAGCGAGCAGTACTTC
J gene: TRBJ2-6; clone size: -; V gene: TRBV7-3; D gene: TRBD1; CDR3 protein: CASSQTQGASGANVLTF; CDR3 DNA: TGCGCCAGCAGCCAAACCCAGGGGGCAAGTGGGGCCAACGTCCTGACTTTC
J gene: TRBJ2-6; clone size: -; V gene: TRBV6-1; D gene: -; CDR3 protein: CASSDVFPGANVLTF; CDR3 DNA: TGTGCCAGCAGTGATGTTTTCCCTGGGGCCAACGTCCTGACTTTC